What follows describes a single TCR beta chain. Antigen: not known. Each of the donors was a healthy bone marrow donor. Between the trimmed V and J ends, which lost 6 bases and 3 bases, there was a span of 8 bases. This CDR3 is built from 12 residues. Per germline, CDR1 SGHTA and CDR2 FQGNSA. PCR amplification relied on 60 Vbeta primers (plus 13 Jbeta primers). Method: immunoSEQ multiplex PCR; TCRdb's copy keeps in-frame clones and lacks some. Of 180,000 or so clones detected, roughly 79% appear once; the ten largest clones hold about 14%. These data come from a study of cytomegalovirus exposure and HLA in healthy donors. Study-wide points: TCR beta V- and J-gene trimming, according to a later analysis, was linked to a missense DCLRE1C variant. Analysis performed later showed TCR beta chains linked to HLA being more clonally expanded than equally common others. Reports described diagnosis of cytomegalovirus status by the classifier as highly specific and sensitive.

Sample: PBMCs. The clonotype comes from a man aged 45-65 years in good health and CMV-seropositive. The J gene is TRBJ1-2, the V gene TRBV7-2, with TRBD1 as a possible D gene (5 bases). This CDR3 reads CASSPRDYGYTF. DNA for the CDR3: TGTGCCAGCAGTCCCAGGGACTATGGCTACACCTTC. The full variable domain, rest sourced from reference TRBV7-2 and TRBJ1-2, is GAGVSQSPSNKVTEKGKDVELRCDPISGHTALYWYRQSLGQGLEFLIYFQGNSAPDKSGLPSDRFSAERTGGSVSTLTIQRTQQEDSAVYLCASSPRDYGYTFGSGTRLTVV.